Presented here are 14 T cell receptor beta chains from one specimen sequenced in a study of Ad26.COV2.S vaccination and SARS-CoV-2 variants. Clones were read by immunoSEQ multiplex PCR, and TCRdb kept only the in-frame ones, dropping some. Found here are fewer than 600,000 clones, nearly 90% of them singletons; the top ten hold about 1.5%. The sample's treatment: 15 to 20 received Ad26.COV2.S at low or high dose, single or two shots; 5 received placebo; per-sample allocation not given. Samples were taken on day 63 after the first vaccine or placebo injection. The source was peripheral blood, collected in a trial of Ad26.COV2.S vaccine versus placebo. These receptors originate from a person between 18 and 60 years old who received the Ad26.COV2.S COVID-19 vaccine or a placebo.

The chain is built from TRBV11-2 and TRBJ1-1, with D uncertain. The CDR3 runs to 12 residues. The V end lost 3 bases, the J end lost 4 bases, and 6 bases lay between the germline ends. Germline V gives CDR1 SGHAT, CDR2 FQNNGV. The CDR3 spells CASSFRFTEAFF. Written as DNA, the CDR3 is TGTGCCAGCAGCTTTAGGTTCACTGAAGCTTTCTTT.

The genes are TRBV7-9 and TRBJ2-7; 8 bases map to TRBD2. CDR3 length: 15 amino acids. The V and J ends lost 2 bases and 1 base, in that order; junction bases with no gene match: 4. In germline, CDR1 is SEHNR, CDR2 FQNEAQ (reference sequence). CDR3 nucleotides: TGTGCCAGCAGCTTAACAACGGGAGGGTCCTACGAGCAGTACTTC. Amino acid sequence: CASSLTTGGSYEQYF.

The CDR3, as DNA: TGTGCCAGCAGCGTATTTGGAGCTGATACGCAGTATTTT. Amino acids: CASSVFGADTQYF. V is TRBV9 and J is TRBJ2-3; D remains unclear. V dropped 1 base and J dropped 6 bases, with 9 bases sitting between them. There are 13 residues in the CDR3. Germline V lookup: CDR1 SGDLS, CDR2 YYNGEE. Full variable domain (rest looked up from reference TRBV9 and TRBJ2-3): DSGVTQTPKHLITATGQRVTLRCSPRSGDLSVYWYQQSLDQGLQFLIQYYNGEERAKGNILERFSAQQFPDLHSELNLSSLELGDSALYFCASSVFGADTQYFGPGTRLTVL.

The V call is TRBV20-1, the J call TRBJ1-1; D gene ambiguous. Trimming cost V 8 bases and J 1 base, with 8 bases left between them. The CDR3 is made up of 11 amino acids. CDR1 is DFQATT, CDR2 SNEGSKA, per germline (reference sequence). CDR3 coding DNA: TGCAGTACCATCCGGAACACTGAAGCTTTCTTT. Translating gives CSTIRNTEAFF.

The V and J genes are TRBV24-1 and TRBJ2-5; D may be TRBD1 or TRBD2 (5 bases each). Germline loops: CDR1 KGHDR, CDR2 SFDVKD. The V and J ends lost 4 bases and 2 bases respectively, with 19 bases between them. CDR3 length: 17 amino acids. The DNA for the CDR3 is TGTGCCACCAGTGACCTTATGGGCCCGGGACGGCAAGAGACCCAGTACTTC. It is translated as CATSDLMGPGRQETQYF.

The genes are TRBV6-5 and TRBJ1-2; D gene uncertain. V gave up 5 bases and J gave up 5 bases, with 18 bases separating them. Germline loops: CDR1 MNHEY, CDR2 SVGAGI. This CDR3 contains 15 residues. The DNA for the CDR3 is TGTGCCAGCAGTCCAAATAGAGGCGGATCTTATGGCTACACCTTC. Its protein product is CASSPNRGGSYGYTF.

This clone appeared a single time. This rearrangement joins TRBV4-1 to TRBJ1-5; D ambiguous. The CDR3 length is 15 residues. CDR1 and CDR2 (germline): MGHRA, YSYEKL. V was clipped by 2 bases and J by 0 bases, with 8 bases between them. In DNA form, the CDR3 reads TGCGCCAGCAGCCAAACCCTTTATAGCAATCAGCCCCAGCATTTT. Protein: CASSQTLYSNQPQHF.

CDR3 loop: CASSPDWGGQRGGEQYF. The CDR3 DNA follows: TGTGCCAGCAGTCCCGATTGGGGGGGGCAGCGAGGCGGCGAGCAGTACTTC. This sequence joins TRBV6-6 and TRBJ2-7, with D possibly matching TRBD2 (7 bases). CDR3 length: 17 residues. The V end was cut by 5 bases, the J end by 6 bases, with 26 bases between. Germline V lookup: CDR1 MNHNY, CDR2 SVGAGI (reference sequence).

The chain carries TRBV2 and TRBJ2-3, with TRBD1 matching 10 bases. J gave up 2 bases and V 5 bases, and 4 bases lay outside the gene matches. This CDR3 has 15 residues. Germline V gene lookup returns CDR1 SNHLY and CDR2 FYNNEI. The CDR3 region has the DNA TGTGCCAGCAGTACCGGACAGGGGGACACAGATACGCAGTATTTT. Translated, it gives CASSTGQGDTDTQYF.

The rearrangement links TRBV28 to TRBJ1-6; D is uncertain. Germline V lookup: CDR1 MDHEN, CDR2 SYDVKM. The V and J ends lost 3 bases and 0 bases respectively, with 12 bases between them. The CDR3 contains 17 residues. The CDR3 coding sequence is TGTGCCAGCAGTTTGGTAGGCAGCAGCTCCTATAATTCACCCCTCCACTTT. This encodes CASSLVGSSSYNSPLHF. The variable domain in full, completed from reference TRBV28 and TRBJ1-6, reads DVKVTQSSRYLVKRTGEKVFLECVQDMDHENMFWYRQDPGLGLRLIYFSYDVKMKEKGDIPEGYSVSREKKERFSLILESASTNQTSMYLCASSLVGSSSYNSPLHFGNGTRLTVT.

Comment on this clone: This same CDR3 is encoded by further DNA sequences in the sample. This rearrangement joins TRBV12-3 or TRBV12-4 to TRBJ1-5; D may be TRBD1 (5 bases). This CDR3 is 13 amino acids long. Between the trimmed V and J ends, which lost 4 bases and 7 bases, there was a span of 11 bases. The CDR3 DNA sequence: TGTGCCAGCAGTTCTGGGGGAAGGCAGCCCCAGCATTTT. Its protein is CASSSGGRQPQHF.

The rearrangement links TRBV13 to TRBJ2-5, with 8 bases aligning to TRBD1. This CDR3 spans 16 amino acids. With V trimmed by 0 bases and J by 5 bases, 8 bases remained unmatched. The germline gives CDR1 PRHDT, CDR2 FYEKMQ (reference sequence). DNA of the CDR3: TGTGCCAGCAGCTTAGGTCGCCAGGGGGCAGGGGAGACCCAGTACTTC. It encodes CASSLGRQGAGETQYF.

The chain couples TRBV9 to TRBJ1-1; D is perhaps TRBD1 (6 bases). The CDR3 is made up of 13 amino acids. The germline CDR1 and CDR2 sequences are SGDLS and YYNGEE. Trimming cost V 4 bases and J 1 base, with 8 bases left between them. The CDR3 spells CASSTGQNTEAFF. CDR3 DNA sequence: TGTGCCAGCAGCACAGGGCAGAACACTGAAGCTTTCTTT.

This chain connects TRBV7-2 to TRBJ1-5; unclear D gene. Germline V CDR1 and CDR2: SGHTA, FQGNSA. The CDR3 extends over 19 amino acids. The V gene lost 2 bases and the J gene lost 0 bases, with 20 bases spanning the gap. The CDR3 DNA reads as TGTGCCAGCAGCTTACGAGGGTTGGGGTTCCCTTATAGCAATCAGCCCCAGCATTTT. This gives the protein CASSLRGLGFPYSNQPQHF. Together with reference TRBV7-2 and TRBJ1-5, the CDR3 gives the full variable domain: GAGVSQSPSNKVTEKGKDVELRCDPISGHTALYWYRQSLGQGLEFLIYFQGNSAPDKSGLPSDRFSAERTGGSVSTLTIQRTQQEDSAVYLCASSLRGLGFPYSNQPQHFGDGTRLSIL.